Presented here are 10 T cell receptor beta chains from one specimen sequenced in a study of blood T cell repertoires in COVID-19. Profiled with immunoSEQ multiplex PCR; TCRdb holds only in-frame clones, not every one. The sample yields about 520,000 clones, approximately 83% seen once. Sequenced: peripheral blood. Source of these receptors: a human donor in a cohort sampled during active COVID-19.

The table lists this clone with a few counts. This rearrangement joins TRBV7-2 to TRBJ2-2; 7 nucleotides match TRBD1. Unmatched junction bases numbered 4, after V lost 5 bases and J lost 1 base. Germline-derived CDR1 and CDR2 are SGHTA and FQGNSA. The CDR3 has 15 amino acids. The CDR3 nucleotides are TGTGCCAGCAGCCGGGACAGCGGGAACACCGGGGAGCTGTTTTTT. Protein sequence: CASSRDSGNTGELFF.

The chain joins TRBV6-2 or TRBV6-3 to TRBJ1-2, with a weak D call TRBD1 (6 bases). V lost 6 bases and J 2 bases, leaving 19 bases between the germline ends. This CDR3 comprises 16 residues. CDR1 and CDR2 (germline): MNHEY, SVGEGT. The CDR3 sequence: CASSPNRVGTNYGYTF. The CDR3 DNA reads as TGTGCCAGCAGCCCTAACAGGGTTGGTACAAACTATGGCTACACCTTC.

As DNA, the CDR3 is TGTGCCAGCAGCTTTTCTGGGAGTCCCGAGACCCAGTACTTC. It is translated as CASSFSGSPETQYF. The chain uses TRBV7-8 and TRBJ2-5; a possible D gene is TRBD2 (5 bases). The CDR3 contains 14 residues. Germline CDR1 reads SGHVS; CDR2 reads FQNEAQ. V was cut by 3 bases and J by 5 bases, with 13 bases left in between.

V usage is TRBV9 and J usage is TRBJ2-6, with a weak D call TRBD2 (6 bases). The CDR3 has 15 amino acids. Trimming took 0 bases from V and 3 from J, leaving 7 bases between them. CDR1 and CDR2 from the germline V gene are SGDLS and YYNGEE. The CDR3 sequence: CASSVGRGGANVLTF. The DNA of the CDR3 is TGTGCCAGCAGCGTAGGGAGGGGTGGGGCCAACGTCCTGACTTTC.

This chain uses TRBV19 with TRBJ1-2; 7 bases fit TRBD1. The CDR3 is 15 amino acids. V lost 6 bases to trimming and J lost 3 bases; unmatched junction nucleotides: 10. From germline, CDR1 is LNHDA and CDR2 SQIVND (reference sequence). CDR3 DNA sequence: TGTGCCAGTAGATCAACAGGGGAGGAGGACTATGGCTACACCTTC. Encoded protein: CASRSTGEEDYGYTF.

Details on this clone: In the same sample, other DNA sequences code for this CDR3. The rearrangement joins TRBV3-1 (or the pseudogene TRBV3-2) to TRBJ1-1, with D maybe TRBD1 (5 bases). V was pared by 2 bases and J by 3 bases, with 7 bases between. Germline loops: CDR1 LGHDT, CDR2 YNNKEL (reference sequence). The CDR3 contains 13 residues. CDR3 protein: CASSQIRDTEAFF. CDR3 nucleotide sequence: TGTGCCAGCAGCCAAATCAGGGACACTGAAGCTTTCTTT.

This chain connects TRBV18 to TRBJ2-3, with D hard to call. The germline V gene has CDR1 KGHSH and CDR2 LQKENI. The V and J ends lost 3 bases and 5 bases respectively, with 9 bases between them. This CDR3 region has 13 residues. The CDR3 reads CASSPPAGDTQYF. The CDR3 DNA follows: TGTGCCAGCTCACCCCCTGCCGGAGATACGCAGTATTTT.

The CDR3 DNA follows: TGTGCCATCAGTGAGAGACTAGCGAACAATGAGCAGTTCTTC. This sequence encodes CAISERLANNEQFF. V is TRBV10-3 and J is TRBJ2-1; 8 bases fit TRBD2. The V gene's germline CDR1 is ENHRY and CDR2 SYGVKD. Unmatched junction bases numbered 2, after V lost 2 bases and J lost 5 bases. The length of the CDR3 is 14 residues.

J is TRBJ1-1 and V is TRBV5-6, with D hard to call. The CDR3 totals 12 residues. From germline, CDR1 is SGHDT and CDR2 YYEEEE. V was cut by 4 bases and J by 4 bases, with 8 bases left in between. The CDR3 protein is CASSPGSTEAFF. CDR3 DNA: TGTGCCAGCAGCCCCGGGTCCACTGAAGCTTTCTTT.

This sequence joins TRBV21-1 and TRBJ2-1; the D segment call TRBD2 is taken from the table without a DNA check. TRBV21-1 has pseudogene status. The CDR3 sequence is 16 residues long. The CDR3 is CASRSGSQCPYNEQFF. In DNA, the CDR3 is TGTGCCAGCAGATCCGGGAGCCAGTGCCCCTACAATGAGCAGTTCTTC.